This is a list of T cell receptor beta chains from one sample in a study of neurological immune-mediated disorders. TCRdb itself ran the 5' RACE reads through MiXCR, one entry per CDR3 protein. Here the sample spans 50,000 to 70,000 distinct CDR3 sequences, 4.5% to 5.5% being singletons. The material sequenced was PBMCs. Every receptor here comes from a man under 40 with multiple sclerosis. CDR3s include the opening cysteine and the closing phenylalanine or tryptophan.

v_call	j_call	cdr3_aa
TRBV20-1	TRBJ2-3	CSSRSGGPDTQYF
TRBV5-1	TRBJ1-5	CASRSGTSDGQPQNF
TRBV24-1	TRBJ2-1	CATSDPGTGGNEQFF
TRBV29-1	TRBJ2-3	CSVPYGADTQYF
TRBV29-1	TRBJ2-7	CSVVTYEQYF
TRBV5-1	TRBJ2-3	CASSRGEIDTQYF
TRBV20-1	TRBJ1-5	CSARGGQGGNQPQHF
TRBV20-1	TRBJ1-6	CSASDRASPLHF
TRBV6-6	TRBJ1-1	CASSYRQQMNTEAFF
TRBV2	TRBJ2-7	CASSEVRVHEQYF
TRBV4-1	TRBJ1-1	CASSLNPGRVNTEAFF
TRBV5-1	TRBJ2-5	CASSLGVRNKETQYF
TRBV4-1	TRBJ1-1	CASSPARDRNTEAFF
TRBV4-1	TRBJ1-1	CASSQERAGRAFF
TRBV24-1	TRBJ2-3	CATSAPGRGDTQYF
TRBV10-3	TRBJ2-2	CAISEDGELFF
TRBV18	TRBJ1-4	CASSGPDTDKLFF
TRBV9	TRBJ1-5	CASSVEGDQPQHF
TRBV3-1	TRBJ1-6	CATRRGFGNSPLHF
TRBV5-1	TRBJ2-2	CASSLAGQGTTGELFF
TRBV5-1	TRBJ2-3	CASSPTGDSDTQYF
TRBV7-3	TRBJ1-1	CASSPHAGTTEAFF
TRBV5-5	TRBJ2-1	CASSSPGRWDEQFF
TRBV12-3/TRBV12-4	TRBJ2-1	CASSYTGVGEQFF
TRBV19	TRBJ1-4	CASVRGRGDKLFF
TRBV7-2	TRBJ1-5	CASSWTGTRNQPQHF
TRBV6-6	TRBJ1-2	CASSGTAHYGYTF
TRBV6-5	TRBJ2-3	CASSHRLSGGAHTQYF
TRBV4-1	TRBJ1-1	CASSTPPGETEAFF
TRBV10-3	TRBJ2-7	CAITWTSGGEQYF
TRBV10-3	TRBJ1-2	CAISESEVHGYTF
TRBV5-5	TRBJ1-2	CASSQRTARAYYGYTF
TRBV10-1	TRBJ1-1	CASSEPGYEAFF
TRBV10-2	TRBJ2-1	CASSESHLSYNEQFF
TRBV7-8	TRBJ2-3	CASSSGLAGIPDTQYF
TRBV30	TRBJ2-5	CAWSPAQSPATQYF
TRBV20-1	TRBJ1-4	CSARDRQGGNEKLFF
TRBV20-1	TRBJ1-1	CSAPTGTEIAFF
TRBV5-1	TRBJ2-1	CASSPLSAGGNDEQFF
TRBV20-1	TRBJ1-5	CSARILDQPQHF
TRBV20-1	TRBJ2-3	CSASQAGGLPDTQYF
TRBV5-1	TRBJ2-3	CASSLTGRGDTQYF
TRBV5-5	TRBJ2-2	CASSLAPDRVATGELFF
TRBV5-1	TRBJ1-1	CASSFSQGANTEAFF
TRBV10-1	TRBJ2-3	CASSGLAGVTDTQYF
TRBV20-1	TRBJ2-7	CSARRQGADEQYF
TRBV12-3/TRBV12-4	TRBJ1-1	CASSPSWDRANTGAFF
TRBV4-1	TRBJ2-3	CASSPLSGGVTDTQYF
TRBV10-1	TRBJ1-1	CASSETGSNTEAFF
TRBV20-1	TRBJ2-2	CSAPDPSSGELFF
TRBV15	TRBJ1-1	CATSTGFLAGTEAFF
TRBV5-1	TRBJ1-1	CASSWGGEAFF
TRBV5-1	TRBJ1-1	CASSLLGTEAFF
TRBV5-1	TRBJ2-2	CASSLGTGRTGELFF
TRBV18	TRBJ1-2	CASSPSWGGGGYTF
TRBV7-9	TRBJ2-7	CASSFQTDYEQYF
TRBV4-1	TRBJ2-7	CASSPTSTGTYEQYF
TRBV12-3/TRBV12-4	TRBJ2-4	CASSLHGGSAKNIQYF